This entry is about one T cell receptor (beta chain). The sample comes from a study of technical replicates of blood from several donors. The table came from immunoSEQ multiplex PCR; TCRdb's copy has only in-frame clones and leaves some out. The table lists fewer than 95,000 clones, about 94% of them singletons. This CDR3 contains 14 residues. Per germline, CDR1 SNHLY and CDR2 FYNNEI. Trimming left V 8 bases short and J 0 bases short, with 8 bases between. The sequence derives from a human donor in good health. This rearrangement joins TRBV2 to TRBJ2-6; no clear D. Sequenced input: T cells isolated from PBMCs. The CDR3 sequence: CASLSGSGANVLTF. The CDR3 region has the DNA TGTGCCAGCTTATCGGGCTCTGGGGCCAACGTCCTGACTTTC.